This T cell receptor (beta chain) was documented in a study of a mutant IDH1 vaccine in newly diagnosed glioma. Turning to this clone: Its antigen is currently unknown.

V was shortened by 6 bases and J by 1 base, with 12 bases between the two germline ends. The CDR3 sequence is 14 residues long. Germline V gene data show CDR1 as SGHTA and CDR2 as FQGTGA. Stated time point: baseline, week 1 (first vaccination visit). Treatment given: pre-vaccination baseline after standard-of-care therapy. Each of the donors came in with new WHO grade 3 or 4 astrocytomas that were IDH1-mutant and ATRX-lost. Study-level findings and limits: Changes in the top peripheral T cell clonotypes seemingly had no bearing on pseudoprogression.

Some clones are missing from TCRdb's copy, which holds only in-frame ones; the method was immunoSEQ multiplex PCR. This table holds over 30,000 clones, over 60% found once. Material: peripheral blood mononuclear cells (PBMCs), obtained from a glioma patient treated with radiotherapy, temozolomide or both. The sequence derives from a man aged 45-65 years with glioma. Some clones in this sample may be carry-over from other donors' samples. The gene calls are TRBV7-3 and TRBJ1-1; D gene unclear. The CDR3 protein is CASREPTENTEAFF. The CDR3 nucleotides read TGTGCCAGCAGGGAACCGACGGAGAACACTGAAGCTTTCTTT.